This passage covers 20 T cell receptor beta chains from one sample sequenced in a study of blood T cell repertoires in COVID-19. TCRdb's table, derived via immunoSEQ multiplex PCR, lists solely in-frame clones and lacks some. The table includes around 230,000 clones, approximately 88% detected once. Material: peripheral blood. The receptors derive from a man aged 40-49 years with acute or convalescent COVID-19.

The CDR3 loop is CASSQDFESPNEQFF. The DNA for the CDR3 is TGTGCCAGCAGCCAAGATTTCGAGTCCCCTAATGAGCAGTTCTTC. The chain combines TRBV3-1 (or the pseudogene TRBV3-2) with TRBJ2-1; D gene uncertain. The CDR3 is 15 residues long. Germline CDR1 and CDR2: LGHDT and YNNKEL (reference sequence). The V end was cut by 0 bases, the J end by 7 bases, with 13 bases between.

The CDR3 here is CASSQTSRGDYNEQFF. In DNA form, the CDR3 reads TGTGCCAGCAGCCAAACTTCGCGGGGGGACTACAATGAGCAGTTCTTC. The V call is TRBV4-2, the J call TRBJ2-1, with 8 positions matching TRBD2. Germline V CDR1 and CDR2: LGHNA, YNFKEQ. With V trimmed by 2 bases and J by 3 bases, 6 bases remained unmatched. CDR3 length: 16 residues.

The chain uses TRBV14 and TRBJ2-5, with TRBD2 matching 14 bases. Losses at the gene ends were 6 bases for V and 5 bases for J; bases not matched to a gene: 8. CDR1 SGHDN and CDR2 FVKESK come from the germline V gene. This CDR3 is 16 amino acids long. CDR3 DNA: TGTGCCAGCAGACCCGGGACTAGCGGGAGAATCGAGACCCAGTACTTC. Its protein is CASRPGTSGRIETQYF.

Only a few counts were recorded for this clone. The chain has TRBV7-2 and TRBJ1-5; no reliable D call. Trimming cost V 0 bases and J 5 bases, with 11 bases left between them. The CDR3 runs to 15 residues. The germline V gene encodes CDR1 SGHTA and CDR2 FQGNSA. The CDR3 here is CASSLARTDYQPQHF. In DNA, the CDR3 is TGTGCCAGCAGCTTAGCCCGGACTGATTATCAGCCCCAGCATTTT. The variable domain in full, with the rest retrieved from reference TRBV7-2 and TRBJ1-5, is GAGVSQSPSNKVTEKGKDVELRCDPISGHTALYWYRQSLGQGLEFLIYFQGNSAPDKSGLPSDRFSAERTGGSVSTLTIQRTQQEDSAVYLCASSLARTDYQPQHFGDGTRLSIL.

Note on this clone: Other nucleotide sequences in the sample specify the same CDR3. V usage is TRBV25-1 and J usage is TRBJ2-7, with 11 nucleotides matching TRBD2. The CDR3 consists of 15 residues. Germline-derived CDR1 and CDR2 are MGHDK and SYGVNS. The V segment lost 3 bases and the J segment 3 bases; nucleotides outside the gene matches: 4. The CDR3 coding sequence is TGTGCCAGCAGTGAGAGGACTAGCGGGCTCTACGAGCAGTACTTC. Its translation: CASSERTSGLYEQYF.

The chain's CDR3 is CASSLDGESAFF. DNA for the CDR3: TGTGCCAGCAGCTTAGACGGTGAAAGCGCTTTCTTT. The V gene is TRBV11-3, the J gene TRBJ1-1; D call uncertain. The V gene lost 0 bases and the J gene lost 11 bases, with 10 bases spanning the gap. This CDR3 spans 12 amino acids. Germline V gene lookup returns CDR1 SGHNT and CDR2 YENEEA.

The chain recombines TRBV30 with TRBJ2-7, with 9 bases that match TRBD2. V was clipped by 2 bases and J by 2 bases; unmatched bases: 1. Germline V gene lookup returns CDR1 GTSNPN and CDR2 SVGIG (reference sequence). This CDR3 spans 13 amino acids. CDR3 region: CAWSRLAAYEQYF. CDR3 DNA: TGTGCCTGGAGTCGACTAGCGGCCTACGAGCAGTACTTC.

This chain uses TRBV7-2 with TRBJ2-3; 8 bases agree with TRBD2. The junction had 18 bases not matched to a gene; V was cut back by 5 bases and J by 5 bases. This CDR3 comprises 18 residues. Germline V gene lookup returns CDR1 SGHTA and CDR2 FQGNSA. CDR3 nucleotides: TGTGCCAGCAGCACGAACAGAGCGGGAGTAGGGGTCGGAGATACGCAGTATTTT. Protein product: CASSTNRAGVGVGDTQYF.

The CDR3 here is CASSLVRTGGGYTF. The CDR3 nucleotides are TGTGCCAGCAGCTTGGTCAGGACCGGGGGTGGCTACACCTTC. This chain links TRBV5-4 with TRBJ1-2, with a possible D match to TRBD1 (5 bases). The CDR3 runs 14 residues. V lost 0 bases to trimming and J lost 7 bases, with 13 bases between them. Germline V gene lookup returns CDR1 SGHNT and CDR2 YYREEE (reference sequence).

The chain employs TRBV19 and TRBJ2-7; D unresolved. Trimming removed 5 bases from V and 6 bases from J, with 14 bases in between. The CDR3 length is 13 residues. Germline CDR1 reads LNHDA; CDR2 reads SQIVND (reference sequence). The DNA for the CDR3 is TGTGCCAGTAGTCGGCAGGTAATAGGCGAGCAGTACTTC. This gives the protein CASSRQVIGEQYF.

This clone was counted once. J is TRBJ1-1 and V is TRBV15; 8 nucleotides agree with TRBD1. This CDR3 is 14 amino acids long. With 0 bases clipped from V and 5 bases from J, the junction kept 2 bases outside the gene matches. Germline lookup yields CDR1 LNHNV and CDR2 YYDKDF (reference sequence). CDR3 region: CATSRDRGPTEAFF. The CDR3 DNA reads TGTGCCACCAGCAGAGACAGGGGGCCTACTGAAGCTTTCTTT.

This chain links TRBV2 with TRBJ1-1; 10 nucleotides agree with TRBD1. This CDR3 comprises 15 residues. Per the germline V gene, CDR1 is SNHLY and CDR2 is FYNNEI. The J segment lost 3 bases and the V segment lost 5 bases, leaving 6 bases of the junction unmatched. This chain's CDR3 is CASSSRQGADTEAFF. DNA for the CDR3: TGTGCCAGCAGTTCGAGACAGGGGGCGGACACTGAAGCTTTCTTT.

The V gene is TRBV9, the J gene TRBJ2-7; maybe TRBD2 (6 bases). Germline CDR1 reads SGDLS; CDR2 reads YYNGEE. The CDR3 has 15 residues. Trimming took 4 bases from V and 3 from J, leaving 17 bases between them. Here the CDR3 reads CASSPLIGSLYEQYF. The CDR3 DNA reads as TGTGCCAGCAGCCCCCTTATCGGGAGTCTCTACGAGCAGTACTTC. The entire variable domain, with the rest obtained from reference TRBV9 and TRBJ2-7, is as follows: DSGVTQTPKHLITATGQRVTLRCSPRSGDLSVYWYQQSLDQGLQFLIQYYNGEERAKGNILERFSAQQFPDLHSELNLSSLELGDSALYFCASSPLIGSLYEQYFGPGTRLTVT.

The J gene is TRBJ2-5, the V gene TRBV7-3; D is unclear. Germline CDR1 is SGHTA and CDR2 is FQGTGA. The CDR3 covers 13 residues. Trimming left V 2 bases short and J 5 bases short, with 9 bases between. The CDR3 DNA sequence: TGTGCCAGCAGCTTAGAGAGTATGGAGACCCAGTACTTC. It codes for CASSLESMETQYF.

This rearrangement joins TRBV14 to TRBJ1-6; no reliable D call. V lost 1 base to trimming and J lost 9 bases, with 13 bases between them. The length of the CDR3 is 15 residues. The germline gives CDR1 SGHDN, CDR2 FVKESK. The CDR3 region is CASSQVPKTRSPLHF. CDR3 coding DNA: TGTGCCAGCAGCCAAGTACCGAAGACTCGTTCACCCCTCCACTTT.

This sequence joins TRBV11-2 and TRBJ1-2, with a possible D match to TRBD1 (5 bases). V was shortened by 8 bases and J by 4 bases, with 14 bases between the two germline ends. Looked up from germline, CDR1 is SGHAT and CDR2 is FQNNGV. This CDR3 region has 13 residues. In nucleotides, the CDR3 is TGTGCCAGCGGCGGGGGGGTTGGCTATGGCTACACCTTC. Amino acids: CASGGGVGYGYTF. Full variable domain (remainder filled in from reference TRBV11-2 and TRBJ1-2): EAGVAQSPRYKIIEKRQSVAFWCNPISGHATLYWYQQILGQGPKLLIQFQNNGVVDDSQLPKDRFSAERLKGVDSTLKIQPAKLEDSAVYLCASGGGVGYGYTFGSGTRLTVV.

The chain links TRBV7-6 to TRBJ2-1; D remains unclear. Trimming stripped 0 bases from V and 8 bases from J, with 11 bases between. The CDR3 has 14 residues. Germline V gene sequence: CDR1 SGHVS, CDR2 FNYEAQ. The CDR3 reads CASSLAALADEQFF. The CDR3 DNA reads TGTGCCAGCAGCTTAGCGGCCTTGGCTGATGAGCAGTTCTTC.

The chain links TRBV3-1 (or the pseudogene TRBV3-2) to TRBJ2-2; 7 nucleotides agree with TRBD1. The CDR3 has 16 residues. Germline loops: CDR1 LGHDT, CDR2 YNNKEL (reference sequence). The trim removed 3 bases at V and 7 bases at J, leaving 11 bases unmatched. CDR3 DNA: TGTGCCAGCAGCCAGGCGGCCGGGACAGACCTCGGGGAGCTGTTTTTT. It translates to CASSQAAGTDLGELFF.

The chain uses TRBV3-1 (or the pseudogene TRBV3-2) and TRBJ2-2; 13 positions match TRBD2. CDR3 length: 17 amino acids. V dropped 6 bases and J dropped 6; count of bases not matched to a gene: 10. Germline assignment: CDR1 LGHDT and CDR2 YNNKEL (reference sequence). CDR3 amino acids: CASRGTSGRAKSGELFF. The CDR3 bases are TGTGCCAGCAGAGGTACTAGCGGGAGGGCCAAGTCCGGGGAGCTGTTTTTT.

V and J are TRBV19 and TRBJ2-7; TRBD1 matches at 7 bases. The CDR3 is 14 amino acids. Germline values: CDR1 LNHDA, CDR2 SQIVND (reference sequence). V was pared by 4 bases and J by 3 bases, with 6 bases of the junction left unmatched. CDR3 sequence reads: CASSTPGTVYEQYF. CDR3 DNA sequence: TGTGCCAGTAGTACCCCTGGGACAGTCTACGAGCAGTACTTC.